Only a few counts were recorded for the clone carrying this T cell receptor (beta chain). The target antigen is unknown. This entry belongs to a study of T-cell reconstitution after alpha-beta-depleted transplantation in children. General study results and limits: TCRbeta diversity was high at day 60 in some patients (a result of surviving recipient T cells and thymic progenitors).

This CDR3 is built from 16 residues. The germline V gene has CDR1 LGHDT and CDR2 YNNKEL (reference sequence). With 4 bases clipped from V and 6 bases from J, the junction kept 11 bases outside the gene matches. This sample's TCRbeta library carried unique molecular identifier barcodes. One entry per CDR3 protein, called by TCRdb with MiXCR from the PCR reads. The profile shows fewer than 700,000 distinct CDR3 sequences, 10% to 15% of them singletons. Sequencing used PBMCs, mostly from graft donor cells, obtained 360 days after TCRalphabeta/CD19-depleted stem cell transplant. The source of this sequence is a male patient younger than 18 who had a stem cell transplant for acute myeloid leukemia, so the T cells may come from the graft donor. The chain recombines TRBV3-1 with TRBJ2-1, with 8 bases identical to TRBD1. CDR3 in amino acids: CASSRPDRARGNEQFF. CDR3 nucleotide sequence: TGTGCCAGCAGCCGACCGGACAGGGCGCGGGGCAATGAGCAGTTCTTC.